This TCR beta chain was sequenced for a study of T cell repertoires in cytomegalovirus infection. Study details: Carrying CMV and the relevant HLA type showed in public TCR beta signatures.

Broader study findings: The study identified carriers of CMV plus the relevant HLA from cumulative public TCR beta family frequency. Ex vivo, HLA-C-restricted CMV-specific TCR beta clonotypes prevailed over the rest of the response.

Comments on this clonotype: Its cognate antigen is unknown. The germline gene is not matched at one end of the junction; a read error may be the cause.

Via MiXCR, TCRdb re-called the reads, giving one row per CDR3 protein. In the table there are around 260,000 distinct CDR3 sequences, 25% of which are singletons. This CDR3 has 15 residues. Germline-derived CDR1 and CDR2 are SGHNT and YYREEE (reference sequence). What was sequenced was PBMCs. The chain is built from TRBV5-4 and TRBJ2-1; weak D call: TRBD2 (5 bases). The receptor comes from a human donor in good health (CMV status not recorded). Some clones in this sample may be carry-over from other donors' samples. The CDR3, as DNA: TGTGCCAGCAACTTGTTTCGCGGGTCCTACAATGAGCAGTTCTTC. Protein product: CASNLFRGSYNEQFF.